The clone carrying this T cell receptor beta chain turned up a few times. The target antigen is unknown. The source of the sample is a study of identical twins. Study outcomes and limitations: Among monozygotic twins, out-of-frame TCR alpha sharing exceeded what models predicted.

A universal primer site was created by template switching, with the cDNA bearing unique molecular identifiers. MiXCR, applied by TCRdb to the 5' RACE reads, yields one record per CDR3 protein. Of fewer than 650,000 distinct CDR3 sequences listed, 7% to 7.5% were seen once; the top ten hold 1.6%. Everyone who gave samples was a healthy Caucasian. V trimming: 4 bases; J trimming: 5 bases; junction bases outside the gene matches: 9. The germline V gene has CDR1 DFQATT and CDR2 SNEGSKA (reference sequence). The CDR3 has 15 residues. These records were also assigned to another study, of yellow fever vaccine responses in identical twins.

This sequence originates from a woman under 30 in good health. The sample consisted of PBMCs. V and J are TRBV20-1 and TRBJ2-5; 11 bases align to TRBD2. CDR3 amino acids: CSATGTSGPGETQYF. The DNA of the CDR3 is TGCAGTGCTACTGGGACTAGCGGCCCCGGGGAGACCCAGTACTTC.